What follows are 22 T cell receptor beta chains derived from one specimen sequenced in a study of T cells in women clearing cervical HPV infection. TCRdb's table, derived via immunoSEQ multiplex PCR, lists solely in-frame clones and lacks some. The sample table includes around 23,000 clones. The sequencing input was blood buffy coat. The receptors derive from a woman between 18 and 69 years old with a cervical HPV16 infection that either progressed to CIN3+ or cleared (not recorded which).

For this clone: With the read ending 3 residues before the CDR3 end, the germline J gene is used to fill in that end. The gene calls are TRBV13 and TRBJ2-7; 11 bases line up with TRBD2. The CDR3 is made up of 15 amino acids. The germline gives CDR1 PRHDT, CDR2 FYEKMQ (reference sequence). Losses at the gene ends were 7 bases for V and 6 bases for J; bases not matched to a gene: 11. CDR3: CASTELASGGSEQYF. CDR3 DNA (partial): TGTGCCAGCACCGAACTGGCTAGCGGGGGGAGCGAG.

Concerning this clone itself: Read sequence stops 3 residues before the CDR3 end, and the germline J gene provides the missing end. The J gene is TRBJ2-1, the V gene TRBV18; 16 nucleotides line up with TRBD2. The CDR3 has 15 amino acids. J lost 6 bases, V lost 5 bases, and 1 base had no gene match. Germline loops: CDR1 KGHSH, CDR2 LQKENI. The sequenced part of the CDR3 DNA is TGTGCCAGCTCAGGGACTAGCGGGAGGGCCAATGAG. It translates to CASSGTSGRANE. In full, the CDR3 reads CASSGTSGRANEQFF.

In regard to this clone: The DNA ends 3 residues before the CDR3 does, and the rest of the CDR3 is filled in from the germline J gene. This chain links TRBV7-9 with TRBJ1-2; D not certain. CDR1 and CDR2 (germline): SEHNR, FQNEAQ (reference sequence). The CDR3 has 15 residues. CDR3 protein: CASSTRLAGVDDYTF. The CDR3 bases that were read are TGTGCCAGCAGCACTAGACTAGCGGGAGTAGATGAC.

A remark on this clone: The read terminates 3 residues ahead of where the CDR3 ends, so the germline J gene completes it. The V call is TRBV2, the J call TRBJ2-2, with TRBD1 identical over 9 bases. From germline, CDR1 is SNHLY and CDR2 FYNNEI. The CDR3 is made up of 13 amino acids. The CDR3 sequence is CALTGGASSPLFF. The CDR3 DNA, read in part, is TGTGCCCTTACAGGGGGCGCGTCATCACCG.

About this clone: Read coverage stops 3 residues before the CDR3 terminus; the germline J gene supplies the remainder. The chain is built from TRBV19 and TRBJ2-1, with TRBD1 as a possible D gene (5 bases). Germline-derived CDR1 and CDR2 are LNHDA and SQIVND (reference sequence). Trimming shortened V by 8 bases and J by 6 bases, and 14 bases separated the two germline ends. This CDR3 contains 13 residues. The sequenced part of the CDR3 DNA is TGTGCCAGTGGACAAATCTTCACCAATGAG. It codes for CASGQIFTNE. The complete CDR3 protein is CASGQIFTNEQFF. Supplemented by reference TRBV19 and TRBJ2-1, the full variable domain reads DGGITQSPKYLFRKEGQNVTLSCEQNLNHDAMYWYRQDPGQGLRLIYYSQIVNDFQKGDIAEGYSVSREKKESFPLTVTSAQKNPTAFYLCASGQIFTNEQFFGPGTRLTVL.

This CDR3 is CASSPTGDSGNTIYF. The CDR3 bases that were read are TGCGCCAGCAGCCCAACAGGGGACTCTGGAAACACC. The V gene is TRBV5-1, the J gene TRBJ1-3; 7 nucleotides match TRBD1. The CDR3 end falls 3 residues outside the read, so it is completed with the germline J gene. Germline V gene sequence: CDR1 SGHRS, CDR2 YFSETQ. CDR3 length equals 15 residues. Trimming removed 4 bases from V and 0 bases from J; junction bases left unmatched: 4.

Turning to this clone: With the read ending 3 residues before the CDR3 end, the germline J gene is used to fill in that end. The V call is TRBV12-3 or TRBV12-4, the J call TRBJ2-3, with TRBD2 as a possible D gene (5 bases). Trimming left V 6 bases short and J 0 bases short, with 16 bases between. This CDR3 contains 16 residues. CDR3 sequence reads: CASSITGRTSTDTQYF. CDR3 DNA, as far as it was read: TGTGCCAGCAGCATCACCGGACGGACTAGCACAGATACG.

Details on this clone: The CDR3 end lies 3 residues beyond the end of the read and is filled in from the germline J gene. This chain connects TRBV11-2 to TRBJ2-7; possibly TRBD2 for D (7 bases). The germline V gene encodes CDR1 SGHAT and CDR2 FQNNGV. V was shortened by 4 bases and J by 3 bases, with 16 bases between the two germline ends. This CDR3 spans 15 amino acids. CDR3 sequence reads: CASSSLQGGVYEQYF. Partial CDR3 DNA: TGTGCCAGCAGCTCGTTACAGGGAGGGGTCTACGAG. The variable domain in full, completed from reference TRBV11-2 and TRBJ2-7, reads EAGVAQSPRYKIIEKRQSVAFWCNPISGHATLYWYQQILGQGPKLLIQFQNNGVVDDSQLPKDRFSAERLKGVDSTLKIQPAKLEDSAVYLCASSSLQGGVYEQYFGPGTRLTVT.

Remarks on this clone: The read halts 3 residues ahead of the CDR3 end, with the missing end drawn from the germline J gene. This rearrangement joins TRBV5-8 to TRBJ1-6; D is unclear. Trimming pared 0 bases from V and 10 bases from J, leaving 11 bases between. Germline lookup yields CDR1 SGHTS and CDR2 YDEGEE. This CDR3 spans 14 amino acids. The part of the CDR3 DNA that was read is TGTGCCAGCAGCTTGGGTACAGTTGGATCACCC. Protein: CASSLGTVGSP. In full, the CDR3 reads CASSLGTVGSPLHF.

Here the CDR3 reads CASSPNEQGFYGYTF. CDR3 bases read: TGCGCCAGCAGCCCGAACGAACAGGGTTTCTATGGC. The V call is TRBV5-1, the J call TRBJ1-2, with D perhaps TRBD1 (6 bases). The read is 3 residues too short to cover the CDR3 end, so that end is filled in from the germline J gene. V was trimmed by 4 bases and J by 4 bases, leaving 17 bases between them. This CDR3 region has 15 residues. Germline V gene lookup returns CDR1 SGHRS and CDR2 YFSETQ.

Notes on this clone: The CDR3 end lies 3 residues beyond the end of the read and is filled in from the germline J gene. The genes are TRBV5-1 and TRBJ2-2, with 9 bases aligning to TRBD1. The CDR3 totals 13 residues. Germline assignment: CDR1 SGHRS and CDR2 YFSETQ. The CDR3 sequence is CASRGTGNEKLFF. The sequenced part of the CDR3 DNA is TGCGCCAGCAGGGGGACAGGGAATGAAAAG. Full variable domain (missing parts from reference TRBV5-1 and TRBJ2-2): KAGVTQTPRYLIKTRGQQVTLSCSPISGHRSVSWYQQTPGQGLQFLFEYFSETQRNKGNFPGRFSGRQFSNSRSEMNVSTLELGDSALYLCASRGTGNEKLFFGEGSRLTVL.

CDR3 sequence reads: CASSSSIRNTEAFF. The CDR3 DNA, read in part, is TGTGCCAGCAGCTCAAGTATCAGGAACACTGAA. The chain has TRBV7-2 and TRBJ1-1; no clear D. The sequenced fragment ends 3 residues before the CDR3 boundary, so the rest is inferred from the germline J gene. V lost 4 bases and J 1 base, leaving 10 bases between the germline ends. CDR1 SGHTA and CDR2 FQGNSA come from the germline V gene. This CDR3 has 14 residues.

CDR3: CASTRLAGGSYEQYF. Incomplete CDR3 DNA: TGTGCCAGCACCAGACTAGCGGGGGGTTCCTACGAG. This chain links TRBV7-6 with TRBJ2-7; 13 positions match TRBD2. The read stops 3 residues short of the end of the CDR3; the missing end is completed from the germline J gene. The V gene end was trimmed by 7 bases and the J gene end by 1 base; junction bases not matched to a gene: 4. The germline V gene has CDR1 SGHVS and CDR2 FNYEAQ. The CDR3 is 15 residues long.

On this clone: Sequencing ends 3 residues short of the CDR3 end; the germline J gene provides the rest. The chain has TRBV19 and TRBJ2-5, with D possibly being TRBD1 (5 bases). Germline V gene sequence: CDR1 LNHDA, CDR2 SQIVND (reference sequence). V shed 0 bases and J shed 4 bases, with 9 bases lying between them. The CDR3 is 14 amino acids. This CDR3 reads CASSIDQGVETQYF. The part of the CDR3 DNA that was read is TGTGCCAGTAGTATAGATCAAGGGGTAGAGACC.

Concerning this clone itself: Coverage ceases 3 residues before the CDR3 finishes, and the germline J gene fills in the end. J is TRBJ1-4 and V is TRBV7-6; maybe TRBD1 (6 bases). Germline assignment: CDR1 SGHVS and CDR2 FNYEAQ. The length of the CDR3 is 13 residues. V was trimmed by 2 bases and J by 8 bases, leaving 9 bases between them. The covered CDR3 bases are TGTGCCAGCAGCTTAACAGGGAAGGAAAAA. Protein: CASSLTGKEK. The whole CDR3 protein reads CASSLTGKEKLFF.

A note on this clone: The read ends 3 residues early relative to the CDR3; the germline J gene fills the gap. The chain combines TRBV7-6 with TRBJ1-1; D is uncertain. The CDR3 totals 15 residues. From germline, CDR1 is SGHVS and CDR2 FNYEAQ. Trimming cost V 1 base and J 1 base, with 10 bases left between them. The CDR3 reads CASSLESGSNTEAFF. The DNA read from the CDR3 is TGTGCCAGCAGCTTAGAGTCAGGTTCGAACACTGAA.

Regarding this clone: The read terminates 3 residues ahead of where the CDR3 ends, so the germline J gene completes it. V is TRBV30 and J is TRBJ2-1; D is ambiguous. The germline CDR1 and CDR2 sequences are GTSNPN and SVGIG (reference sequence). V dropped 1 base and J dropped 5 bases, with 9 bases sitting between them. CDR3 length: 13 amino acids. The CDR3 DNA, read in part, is TGTGCCTGGAGTGAGCGACCAGACAATGAG. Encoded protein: CAWSERPDNE. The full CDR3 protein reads CAWSERPDNEQFF.

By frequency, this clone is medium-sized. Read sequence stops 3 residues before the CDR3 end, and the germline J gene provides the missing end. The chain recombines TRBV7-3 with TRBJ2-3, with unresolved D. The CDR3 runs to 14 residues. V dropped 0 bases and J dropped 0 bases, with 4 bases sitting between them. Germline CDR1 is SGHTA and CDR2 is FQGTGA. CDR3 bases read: TGTGCCAGCAGCTTAACCCCGAGCACAGATACG. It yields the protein CASSLTPSTDT. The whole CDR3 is CASSLTPSTDTQYF.

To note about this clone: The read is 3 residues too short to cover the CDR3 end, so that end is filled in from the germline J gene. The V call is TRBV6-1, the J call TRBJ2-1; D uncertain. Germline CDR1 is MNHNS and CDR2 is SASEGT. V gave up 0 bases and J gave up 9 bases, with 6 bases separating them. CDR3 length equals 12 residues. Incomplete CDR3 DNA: TGTGCCAGCAGTGAAGCCCCGGGTGAG. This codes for CASSEAPGE. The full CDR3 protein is CASSEAPGEQFF.

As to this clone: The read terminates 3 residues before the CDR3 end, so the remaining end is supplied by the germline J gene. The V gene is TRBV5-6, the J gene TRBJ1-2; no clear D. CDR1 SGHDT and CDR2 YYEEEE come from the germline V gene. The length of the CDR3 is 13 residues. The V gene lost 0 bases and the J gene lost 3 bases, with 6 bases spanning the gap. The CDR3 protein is CASSLGTDYGYTF. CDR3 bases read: TGTGCCAGCAGCTTGGGGACTGACTATGGC.

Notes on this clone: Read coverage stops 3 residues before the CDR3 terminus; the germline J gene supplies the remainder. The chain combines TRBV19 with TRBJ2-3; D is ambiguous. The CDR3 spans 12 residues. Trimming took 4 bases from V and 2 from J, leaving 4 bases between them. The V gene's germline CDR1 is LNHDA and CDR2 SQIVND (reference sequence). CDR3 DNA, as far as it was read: TGTGCCAGTAGTACCTACACAGATACG. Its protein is CASSTYTDT. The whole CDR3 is CASSTYTDTQYF.

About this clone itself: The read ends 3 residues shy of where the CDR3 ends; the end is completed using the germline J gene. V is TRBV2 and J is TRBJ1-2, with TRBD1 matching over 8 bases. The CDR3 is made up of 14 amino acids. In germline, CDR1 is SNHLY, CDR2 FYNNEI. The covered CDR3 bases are TGTGCCAGCAGTCGACAGGGGACAACCTACGAC. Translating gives CASSRQGTTYD. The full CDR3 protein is CASSRQGTTYDYTF.